The T cell receptor beta chain described here comes from a study of T cell changes during pregnancy in multiple sclerosis. V lost 5 bases and J lost 2, with 15 bases in between. This CDR3 spans 15 amino acids. CDR1 LNHDA and CDR2 SQIVND come from the germline V gene (reference sequence). Produced via immunoSEQ multiplex PCR; TCRdb's table is partial and in-frame only. The profile shows over 10,000 clones, roughly 94% of them singletons. The receptor was derived from a female donor with multiple sclerosis, enrolled in a pregnancy study. Sequencing was performed on CD4+ T cells from peripheral blood mononuclear cells, taken before pregnancy. The chain recombines TRBV19 with TRBJ2-5, with D uncertain. CDR3 residues: CASSHRLQNQETQYF. CDR3 in DNA: TGTGCCAGTAGTCATAGGCTACAGAATCAAGAGACCCAGTACTTC. Filled out from reference TRBV19 and TRBJ2-5, the complete variable domain reads DGGITQSPKYLFRKEGQNVTLSCEQNLNHDAMYWYRQDPGQGLRLIYYSQIVNDFQKGDIAEGYSVSREKKESFPLTVTSAQKNPTAFYLCASSHRLQNQETQYFGPGTRLLVL.